Reported below is one T cell receptor beta chain. Antigen specificity is unknown. Participants comprised healthy donors of bone marrow. Primers included in the PCR were 60 Vbeta and 13 Jbeta primers. Clones were sequenced by immunoSEQ multiplex PCR, and TCRdb holds only the in-frame ones, with some missing. This table has around 98,000 clones, around 70% appearing once. CDR3 length equals 14 residues. CDR1 is LNHDA, CDR2 SQIVND, per germline (reference sequence). V was trimmed by 7 bases and J by 0 bases, leaving 12 bases between them. This entry belongs to a study of cytomegalovirus exposure and HLA in healthy donors. Overall study findings and caveats: In the analysis, some V segments, TRBV6-2 and TRBV6-3 included, were excluded as indistinguishable. Common viral pathogens were later found to be apparently linked to several of the most significant clusters.

This TCR came from a female donor in good health and CMV-seronegative. Input material: PBMCs. The gene calls are TRBV19 and TRBJ1-1; perhaps TRBD1 as D (6 bases). CDR3 amino acids: CASTRGDMNTEAFF. DNA of the CDR3: TGTGCCAGTACCCGGGGGGACATGAACACTGAAGCTTTCTTT.